This entry lists 8 T cell receptor beta chains sequenced from one sample in a study of cytomegalovirus exposure and HLA in healthy donors. 60 Vbeta and 13 Jbeta primers were used in PCR. The data were produced by immunoSEQ multiplex PCR, yet TCRdb's version contains in-frame clones alone and is incomplete. The sample consists of more than 95,000 clones, over 70% of them appearing once. The sample taken for sequencing was PBMCs. The receptors shown here come from a young man in good health and CMV-seronegative.

The genes are TRBV28 and TRBJ2-7; 9 bases map to TRBD1. The J segment lost 5 bases and the V segment lost 5 bases, leaving 10 bases of the junction unmatched. This CDR3 is 15 amino acids long. Germline CDR1 is MDHEN and CDR2 is SYDVKM. Written as DNA, the CDR3 is TGTGCCAGCAGTCCCCCGGGACAGGGCTTCCACGAGCAGTACTTC. Translating it yields CASSPPGQGFHEQYF.

CDR3 loop: CAISEPGTSGGSTDTQYF. CDR3 bases: TGTGCCATCAGTGAGCCCGGGACTAGCGGGGGAAGCACAGATACGCAGTATTTT. The J gene is TRBJ2-3, the V gene TRBV10-3; TRBD2 matches 14 bases. This CDR3 region has 18 residues. Per germline, CDR1 ENHRY and CDR2 SYGVKD. V trimming: 2 bases; J trimming: 0 bases; junction bases outside the gene matches: 4.

This rearrangement joins TRBV5-4 to TRBJ2-2, with D possibly being TRBD2 (5 bases). V was pared by 1 base and J by 4 bases, with 8 bases between. Germline CDR1 and CDR2: SGHNT and YYREEE (reference sequence). CDR3 length equals 14 residues. The CDR3 DNA follows: TGTGCCAGCAGCTTGCTAGCATCCACCGGGGAGCTGTTTTTT. Translation: CASSLLASTGELFF.

This clone was seen just once. The chain uses TRBV10-2 and TRBJ1-1; D is unresolved. This CDR3 is 14 amino acids long. V dropped 3 bases and J dropped 1 base, with 9 bases sitting between them. The germline V gene encodes CDR1 WSHSY and CDR2 SAAADI. CDR3 nucleotide sequence: TGCGCCAGCAGTGACCTGCTCGGGAACACTGAAGCTTTCTTT. Its protein product is CASSDLLGNTEAFF.

V and J are TRBV29-1 and TRBJ1-1; perhaps TRBD1 as D (6 bases). V dropped 3 bases and J dropped 5 bases, with 13 bases sitting between them. CDR1 is SQVTM, CDR2 ANQGSEA, per germline. The length of the CDR3 is 13 residues. The CDR3 sequence: CSVESERGTEAFF. In DNA form, the CDR3 reads TGCAGCGTTGAGTCGGAAAGGGGGACTGAAGCTTTCTTT.

The V call is TRBV5-1, the J call TRBJ2-3, with TRBD1 matching 9 bases. The CDR3 totals 15 residues. J was trimmed by 2 bases and V by 3 bases; bases with no gene match: 4. Germline CDR1 and CDR2: SGHRS and YFSETQ. The CDR3 here is CASSSTGGSTDTQYF. In nucleotides, the CDR3 is TGCGCCAGCAGCTCTACAGGGGGCTCCACAGATACGCAGTATTTT.

The chain carries TRBV5-1 and TRBJ2-3, with 7 bases that match TRBD2. The J segment lost 4 bases and the V segment lost 3 bases, leaving 5 bases of the junction unmatched. The CDR3 is 14 amino acids. CDR1 is SGHRS, CDR2 YFSETQ, per germline. The CDR3 reads CASSYLAEADTQYF. The CDR3 DNA reads as TGCGCCAGCAGCTATCTAGCGGAGGCAGATACGCAGTATTTT.

The chain carries TRBV28 and TRBJ2-7; 7 nucleotides align to TRBD1. Germline CDR1 reads MDHEN; CDR2 reads SYDVKM. V shed 5 bases, J shed 5 bases, and the junction held 9 bases outside the gene matches. This CDR3 has 14 amino acids. The CDR3 spells CASSAPGQYHEQYF. The CDR3 coding sequence is TGTGCCAGCAGTGCTCCGGGACAGTACCACGAGCAGTACTTC.